A single T cell receptor beta chain is shown here with its context. The antigen is unknown. One junction end does not reproduce the germline sequence, and a read error may be involved. The data were taken from a study of T cell responses to AZD1222 COVID-19 vaccine. Here immunoSEQ multiplex PCR was the method, and the copy in TCRdb shows in-frame clones only, minus some. Of some 150,000 clones detected, around 86% appear once; the ten largest clones hold just over 9%. Broader study findings: Unmutated variant regions are reportedly the target of nearly half of TCRs that are spike-specific. Clonal diversity was possibly underestimated, and the donors were mostly white British, with more females. Just six or seven AZD1222 recipients tested seropositive at baseline.

This sequence originates from an adult who received the AZD1222 COVID-19 vaccine. Specimen: peripheral blood, collected 28 days after the second AZD1222 dose.

The CDR3 sequence is CATSSQGTTRELFF. As DNA, the CDR3 is TGTGCCACCAGTTCCCAGGGTACCACCAGGGAGCTGTTTTTT. This chain links TRBV24-1 with TRBJ2-2, with D possibly matching TRBD1 (5 bases). The CDR3 runs 14 residues. The germline V gene has CDR1 KGHDR and CDR2 SFDVKD.